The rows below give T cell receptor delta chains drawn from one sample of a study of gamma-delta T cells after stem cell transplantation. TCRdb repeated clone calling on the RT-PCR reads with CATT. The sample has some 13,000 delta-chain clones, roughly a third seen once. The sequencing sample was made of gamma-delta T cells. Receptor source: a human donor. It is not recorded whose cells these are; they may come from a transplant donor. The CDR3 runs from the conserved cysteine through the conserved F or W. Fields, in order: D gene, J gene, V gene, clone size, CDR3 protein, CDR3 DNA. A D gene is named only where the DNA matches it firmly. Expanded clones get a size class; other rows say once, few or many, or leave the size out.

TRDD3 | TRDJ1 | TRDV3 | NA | CAFPGGPYTDKLIF | TGTGCCTTCCCTGGGGGACCGTACACCGATAAACTCATCTTT
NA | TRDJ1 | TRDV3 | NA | CAFRNPSWDYTDKLIF | TGTGCCTTTCGGAACCCATCCTGGGACTACACCGATAAACTCATCTTT
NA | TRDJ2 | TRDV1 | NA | CALGKVRDVPRGALTAQLFF | TGTGCTCTTGGAAAGGTTCGGGACGTTCCAAGAGGGGCCTTGACAGCACAACTCTTCTTT
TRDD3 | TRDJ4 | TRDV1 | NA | CALGGRPTLPHWGTPGAGPLIF | TGTGCTCTTGGGGGCCGACCTACACTCCCCCACTGGGGGACCCCCGGGGCCGGACCCCTGATCTTT
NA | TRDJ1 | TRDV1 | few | CALGDGGVLHRYTDKLIF | TGTGCTCTTGGGGATGGCGGGGTTCTGCACAGATACACCGATAAACTCATCTTT
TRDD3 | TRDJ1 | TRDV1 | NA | CALGERTGGYVYTDKLIF | TGTGCTCTTGGGGAGCGTACTGGGGGATACGTGTACACCGATAAACTCATCTTT
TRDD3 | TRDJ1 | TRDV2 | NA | CACDVLGVYTDKLIF | TGTGCCTGTGACGTACTGGGGGTCTACACCGATAAACTCATCTTT
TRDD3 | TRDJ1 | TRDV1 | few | CALDGLGGYTDKLIF | TGTGCTCTTGATGGTCTTGGGGGATACACCGATAAACTCATCTTT
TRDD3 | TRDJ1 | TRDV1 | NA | CACSGGTYTDKLIF | TGTGCTTGCTCTGGGGGGACGTACACCGATAAACTCATCTTT
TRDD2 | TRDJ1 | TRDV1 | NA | CALGESSFLRDCTEGLGTDKLIF | TGTGCTCTTGGGGAATCCTCCTTCCTACGGGATTGTACTGAGGGATTGGGCACCGATAAACTCATCTTT
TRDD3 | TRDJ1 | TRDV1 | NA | CAIGEASSTGGYGGRKLIF | TGTGCTATTGGGGAAGCCTCCTCAACTGGGGGATACGGTGGGAGAAAACTCATCTTT
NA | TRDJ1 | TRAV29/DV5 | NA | CAASETSSPYTDKLIF | TGTGCAGCAAGCGAAACTTCCTCCCCTTACACCGATAAACTCATCTTT
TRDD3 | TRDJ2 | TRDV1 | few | CALGEWSPSTGVSPLTAQLFF | TGTGCTCTTGGGGAGTGGTCCCCCAGTACTGGGGTTTCCCCTTTGACAGCACAACTCTTCTTT
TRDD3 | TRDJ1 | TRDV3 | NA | CAFSHRGGHTRVAGDWYTDKLIF | TGTGCCTTTTCGCACCGCGGAGGTCACACGAGGGTCGCGGGGGATTGGTACACCGATAAACTCATCTTT
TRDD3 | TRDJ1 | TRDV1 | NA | CALGELMDPLYTGGYKRGTDKLIF | TGTGCTCTTGGGGAACTTATGGATCCCCTATATACTGGGGGATACAAACGTGGTACCGATAAACTCATCTTT
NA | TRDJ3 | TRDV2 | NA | CACDTVESTSWYTRQMFF | TGTGCCTGTGACACCGTCGAGAGTACATCCTGGTACACCCGACAGATGTTTTTC
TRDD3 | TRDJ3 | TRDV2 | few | CACDTAGGYSLYTRQMFF | TGTGCCTGTGACACCGCTGGGGGATACTCCTTGTACACCCGACAGATGTTTTTC
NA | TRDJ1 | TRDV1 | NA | CALGPPSYHILGDAYTDKLIF | TGTGCTCTTGGGCCGCCTTCCTACCATATACTGGGGGACGCGTACACCGATAAACTCATCTTT
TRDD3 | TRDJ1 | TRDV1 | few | CALGESSWGILSDKLIF | TGTGCTCTTGGGGAATCGAGCTGGGGGATACTCTCCGATAAACTCATCTTT
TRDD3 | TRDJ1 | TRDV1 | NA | CALGVPTSGGYGDKLIF | TGTGCTCTTGGGGTTCCTACGTCTGGGGGATATGGCGATAAACTCATCTTT
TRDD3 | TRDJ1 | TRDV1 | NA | CALGLGTRYVGYHGRPPEWDKLIF | TGTGCTCTTGGGTTAGGCACCCGTTATGTGGGATACCATGGGCGCCCTCCCGAATGGGATAAACTCATCTTT
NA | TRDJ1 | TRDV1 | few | CALGDAFPRDPDKLIF | TGTGCTCTTGGGGATGCCTTCCCCCGGGACCCCGATAAACTCATCTTT
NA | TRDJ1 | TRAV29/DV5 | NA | CAAHASYPPFTGGLTDKLIF | TGTGCAGCTCACGCTTCCTACCCGCCCTTTACTGGGGGACTCACCGATAAACTCATCTTT
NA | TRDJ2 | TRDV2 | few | CACDTWGTTAQLFF | TGTGCCTGTGACACCTGGGGTACGACAGCACAACTCTTCTTT
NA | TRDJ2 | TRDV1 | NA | CALGEEVRYPSSLTAQLFF | TGTGCTCTTGGGGAAGAAGTCCGATACCCGAGTTCCTTGACAGCACAACTCTTCTTT
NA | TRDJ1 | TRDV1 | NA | CALGELVKVTDKLIF | TGTGCTCTTGGGGAACTCGTCAAAGTCACCGATAAACTCATCTTT
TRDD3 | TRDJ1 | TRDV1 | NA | CALGDEFFPTGGFSPLIF | TGTGCTCTTGGGGATGAGTTTTTCCCAACTGGGGGATTTTCGCCGCTCATCTTT
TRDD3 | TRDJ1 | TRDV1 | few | CALGSPPSEWPYWGPHYTDKLIF | TGTGCTCTTGGGTCCCCCCCTTCCGAGTGGCCGTACTGGGGGCCCCATTACACCGATAAACTCATCTTT